A single sample is the source of the 18 T cell receptor beta chains below, sequenced in a study of T cells in Graves' hyperthyroidism and ophthalmopathy. The CDR3 regions of TCR beta were amplified from RNA transcripts. TCR CDR3 regions were first amplified by RT-PCR with HTBI primers. TCRdb fed the multiplex PCR reads into MiXCR, producing one record per CDR3 protein. The sample yields a few hundred thousand distinct CDR3 sequences, around 43% seen once. Sequencing was performed on peripheral blood or thyroid tissue (not recorded which). These receptors were obtained from an adult woman with Graves' disease, either hyperthyroidism or ophthalmopathy (not recorded which).

The chain recombines TRBV29-1 with TRBJ1-6; 7 bases match TRBD1. CDR1 is SQVTM and CDR2 is ANQGSEA in the germline V gene. V gave up 5 bases and J gave up 6 bases; unmatched junction bases: 1. The CDR3 covers 12 residues. CDR3 nucleotides: TGCAGCGTTCGGGACAGTAATTCACCCCTCCACTTT. Its protein product is CSVRDSNSPLHF.

The chain combines TRBV7-9 with TRBJ1-2, with a weak D call TRBD1 (5 bases). Germline-derived CDR1 and CDR2 are SEHNR and FQNEAQ (reference sequence). Deletions cut 5 bases from V and 1 base from J, with 11 bases between. This CDR3 comprises 14 residues. The CDR3 loop is CASSAAGINYGYTF. The CDR3 nucleotides are TGTGCCAGCAGCGCCGCAGGGATTAACTATGGCTACACCTTC.

Concerning this clonotype: A read error may produce the germline difference seen at one junction end. The rearrangement uses TRBV6-1 and TRBJ1-4; TRBD1 agrees at 8 bases. CDR3 length equals 13 residues. Germline CDR1 is MNHNS and CDR2 is SASEGT. The CDR3 reads CTRNRGTTEKLFF. The CDR3 bases are TGTACCAGAAACAGGGGGACGACCGAAAAACTGTTTTTT.

This clonotype has more than one count but fewer than ten. This chain links TRBV10-2 with TRBJ2-7; 7 bases align to TRBD1. The junction had 7 bases not matched to a gene; V was cut back by 6 bases and J by 2 bases. The V gene's germline CDR1 is WSHSY and CDR2 SAAADI. The CDR3 totals 14 residues. This chain's CDR3 is CASSRDREAYEQYF. In DNA form, the CDR3 reads TGCGCCAGCAGCCGAGACAGGGAAGCCTACGAGCAGTACTTC.

The rearrangement uses TRBV29-1 and TRBJ2-7; 9 bases agree with TRBD1. This CDR3 has 14 residues. J lost 3 bases, V lost 4 bases, and 7 bases had no gene match. Germline assignment: CDR1 SQVTM and CDR2 ANQGSEA. The CDR3 is CSVGTGVEFYEQYF. The CDR3 coding sequence is TGCAGCGTTGGGACAGGGGTTGAGTTCTACGAGCAGTACTTC.

The chain recombines TRBV10-3 with TRBJ2-7, with D tentatively TRBD1 (6 bases). Germline values: CDR1 ENHRY, CDR2 SYGVKD. The CDR3 covers 13 residues. V gave up 6 bases and J gave up 3 bases, with 12 bases separating them. This CDR3 is CAIRGRGGYEQYF. The CDR3 bases are TGTGCCATCAGGGGCCGAGGGGGCTACGAGCAGTACTTC.

J is TRBJ2-7 and V is TRBV7-2; the D gene is possibly TRBD2 (6 bases). V lost 4 bases and J lost 1, with 17 bases in between. There are 16 residues in the CDR3. Germline CDR1 SGHTA, CDR2 FQGNSA. Here the CDR3 reads CASSSLPRGGSYEQYF. CDR3 DNA: TGTGCCAGCAGCTCTCTACCACGTGGAGGGTCCTACGAGCAGTACTTC.

In its sample, this clonotype was seen many times. The chain uses TRBV6-1 and TRBJ1-2, with D possibly matching TRBD1 (6 bases). CDR1 and CDR2 (germline): MNHNS, SASEGT. The CDR3 has 12 amino acids. With 8 bases removed from V and 4 bases from J, the gap between germline ends came to 11 bases. CDR3 loop: CASETGTYGYTF. The CDR3 nucleotides are TGTGCCAGCGAGACAGGAACCTATGGCTACACCTTC.

This chain joins TRBV7-9 and TRBJ2-6, with TRBD1 identical over 7 bases. V lost 6 bases, J lost 3 bases, and 5 bases stayed unmatched. The germline V gene encodes CDR1 SEHNR and CDR2 FQNEAQ (reference sequence). This CDR3 contains 15 residues. The CDR3 region is CASSLGGFGANVLTF. Written as DNA, the CDR3 is TGTGCCAGCAGTCTAGGGGGCTTTGGGGCCAACGTCCTGACTTTC.

This clonotype has at least ten counts. The J gene is TRBJ1-5, the V gene TRBV12-3 or TRBV12-4, with D uncertain. Between the trimmed V and J ends, which lost 3 bases and 5 bases, there was a span of 8 bases. The length of the CDR3 is 13 residues. The CDR3 bases are TGTGCCAGCAGTTTGCTACCTGATCAGCCCCAGCATTTT. Translated, it gives CASSLLPDQPQHF.

This clonotype occurred many times. The chain combines TRBV10-3 with TRBJ1-5; tentatively, D is TRBD1 (5 bases). Trimming stripped 2 bases from V and 2 bases from J, with 13 bases between. The V gene's germline CDR1 is ENHRY and CDR2 SYGVKD. This CDR3 comprises 16 residues. CDR3 sequence: CAISEGAGAGNQPQHF. The CDR3 DNA reads as TGTGCCATCAGTGAGGGAGCCGGGGCAGGCAATCAGCCCCAGCATTTT.

This clonotype came up a few times. V is TRBV19 and J is TRBJ1-6, with D possibly matching TRBD1 (5 bases). The CDR3 runs to 13 residues. V was trimmed by 6 bases and J by 7 bases, leaving 10 bases between them. Germline assignment: CDR1 LNHDA and CDR2 SQIVND (reference sequence). The CDR3 here is CASRGTGNSPLHF. The CDR3 nucleotides are TGTGCCAGTAGAGGGACGGGAAATTCACCCCTCCACTTT.

The gene calls are TRBV7-2 and TRBJ1-2; 9 positions match TRBD1. Germline values: CDR1 SGHTA, CDR2 FQGNSA. There are 13 residues in the CDR3. J was trimmed by 7 bases and V by 4 bases; bases with no gene match: 4. The CDR3 region is CASSSGTGFGYTF. The CDR3 DNA reads TGTGCCAGCAGCTCCGGGACAGGGTTTGGCTACACCTTC.

The chain recombines TRBV6-5 with TRBJ2-3, with 7 positions matching TRBD2. Germline values: CDR1 MNHEY, CDR2 SVGAGI. V shed 2 bases and J 2 bases; nucleotides not matched to a gene: 4. The CDR3 sequence is 15 residues long. In DNA form, the CDR3 reads TGTGCCAGCAGTTACGGGAGCGGGACCACAGATACGCAGTATTTT. It specifies CASSYGSGTTDTQYF.

The chain has TRBV20-1 and TRBJ1-2; 11 positions agree with TRBD1. The junction had 4 bases not matched to a gene; V was cut back by 6 bases and J by 7 bases. Germline CDR1 DFQATT, CDR2 SNEGSKA (reference sequence). This CDR3 region has 12 residues. CDR3 DNA sequence: TGCAGTGCAAGGACAGGGGGCGGTGGCTACACCTTC. Translated, it gives CSARTGGGGYTF.

The chain couples TRBV25-1 to TRBJ2-7; 8 nucleotides agree with TRBD2. The CDR3 is made up of 15 amino acids. Per the germline V gene, CDR1 is MGHDK and CDR2 is SYGVNS. With V trimmed by 5 bases and J by 7 bases, 13 bases remained unmatched. The DNA of the CDR3 is TGTGCCAGCAGTCCTCCGGGACTAGGGTCGAGGGAGCAGTACTTC. Protein sequence: CASSPPGLGSREQYF.

This clonotype came up a few times. One base away lies a much larger clone, so this may be a sequencing read error. The V call is TRBV7-2, the J call TRBJ2-7; the D gene could be TRBD1 or TRBD2 (5 bases each). Germline loops: CDR1 SGHTA, CDR2 FQGNSA. This CDR3 comprises 13 residues. Written as DNA, the CDR3 is TGTGCCAGCAGCTCGAAGGGACGGTACGGGCAGTACTTC. Translating it yields CASSSKGRYGQYF.

This sequence joins TRBV6-1 and TRBJ1-4; TRBD1 might be the D (5 bases). The length of the CDR3 is 15 residues. From germline, CDR1 is MNHNS and CDR2 SASEGT. Trimming stripped 1 base from V and 5 bases from J, with 11 bases between. The CDR3 is CASSEVVGANEKLFF. The CDR3 bases are TGTGCCAGCAGTGAAGTGGTCGGGGCCAATGAAAAACTGTTTTTT.